These 21 T cell receptor beta chains came from one sample sequenced in a study of OX40 agonist ivuxolimab in advanced cancers. The method behind the library was the immunoSEQ multiplex PCR assay. The table comes from immuneACCESS by way of TCRdb, which keeps in-frame sequences with V and J called. Part of the clones is missing from these tables; in studies checked, under half for an unresolved V gene and the rest for unknown reasons. The sample includes tens of thousands of clones, with about 89% observed a single time. The leading ten clones occupy 3.5% to 5% of the sample. The sample in question was CD4+ or CD8+ T cells sorted from blood, obtained in a trial of the OX40 agonist ivuxolimab. The receptors originated from an adult with an advanced solid tumor such as melanoma, head and neck, liver or kidney cancer.

The chain employs TRBV29-1 and TRBJ1-6; TRBD1 matches 8 bases. From germline, CDR1 is SQVTM and CDR2 ANQGSEA. This CDR3 spans 13 amino acids. Germline trimming cut 7 bases from V and 7 bases from J; bases unmatched to any gene: 6. The CDR3 DNA follows: TGCAGCGCACGACAGGGGTCAAATTCACCCCTCCACTTT. Translating gives CSARQGSNSPLHF. Variable domain in full (rest from reference TRBV29-1 and TRBJ1-6): SAVISQKPSRDICQRGTSLTIQCQVDSQVTMMFWYRQQPGQSLTLIATANQGSEATYESGFVIDKFPISRPNLTFSTLTVSNMSPEDSSIYLCSARQGSNSPLHFGNGTRLTVT.

The chain combines TRBV6-1 with TRBJ1-5; TRBD1 matches at 9 bases. Germline trimming cut 4 bases from V and 0 bases from J; bases unmatched to any gene: 13. This CDR3 contains 19 residues. Germline lookup yields CDR1 MNHNS and CDR2 SASEGT. The DNA for the CDR3 is TGTGCCAGCAGTGCGAGATGGGGACAGGGATTTTATAGCAATCAGCCCCAGCATTTT. Its protein product is CASSARWGQGFYSNQPQHF.

This clone was seen a few times. This chain joins TRBV10-3 and TRBJ2-3; TRBD2 is a possible D gene (6 bases). Germline V CDR1 and CDR2: ENHRY, SYGVKD. V was clipped by 5 bases and J by 2 bases, with 11 bases between them. The CDR3 has 14 residues. As DNA, the CDR3 is TGTGCCATCAGTCAGACTAGGCTCACAGATACGCAGTATTTT. Translating it yields CAISQTRLTDTQYF.

The V gene is TRBV7-2, the J gene TRBJ2-5; D possibly corresponds to TRBD2 (6 bases). The end of the DNA fits TRBJ2-7 better, so the J call may be wrong. Germline V CDR1 and CDR2: SGHTA, FQGNSA. This CDR3 is built from 15 residues. Here the CDR3 DNA reads TGTGCCAGCAGATATAATAGCGGCAACTCCTACGAGCAGTACTTC. Its translation is CASRYNSGNSYEQYF.

This clone was seen once. CDR3 DNA: TGTGCCAGAGGATATTTTAGCACAGATACGCAGTATTTT. It is translated as CARGYFSTDTQYF. The chain uses TRBV9 and TRBJ2-3; D is uncertain. The V end lost 8 bases, the J end lost 0 bases, and 10 bases lay between the germline ends. CDR3 length equals 13 residues. Germline-derived CDR1 and CDR2 are SGDLS and YYNGEE. The full variable domain, in which reference TRBV9 and TRBJ2-3 provide the parts outside the CDR3, is DSGVTQTPKHLITATGQRVTLRCSPRSGDLSVYWYQQSLDQGLQFLIQYYNGEERAKGNILERFSAQQFPDLHSELNLSSLELGDSALYFCARGYFSTDTQYFGPGTRLTVL.

Here the CDR3 DNA reads TGTGCCAGTAGGGACAGGGATAATAATTCACCCCTCCACTTT. Encoded protein: CASRDRDNNSPLHF. The chain joins TRBV19 to TRBJ1-6, with 8 bases fitting TRBD1. The germline CDR1 and CDR2 sequences are LNHDA and SQIVND (reference sequence). The CDR3 spans 14 residues. V lost 6 bases to trimming and J lost 5 bases; unmatched junction nucleotides: 3.

The chain employs TRBV7-9 and TRBJ1-1, with D perhaps TRBD1 (5 bases). V lost 7 bases and J 1 base, leaving 13 bases between the germline ends. CDR3 length: 14 amino acids. In germline, CDR1 is SEHNR, CDR2 FQNEAQ (reference sequence). The CDR3 nucleotides read TGTGCCAGCATCGAGGGACTCCAGAACACTGAAGCTTTCTTT. Translating gives CASIEGLQNTEAFF.

The chain joins TRBV27 to TRBJ1-5, with D possibly TRBD1 on 6 matching bases. The CDR3 contains 14 residues. Germline V lookup: CDR1 MNHEY, CDR2 SMNVEV (reference sequence). V was cut by 2 bases and J by 6 bases, with 11 bases left in between. CDR3 DNA sequence: TGTGCCAGCAGTTTAGCAGGGGAGGTTCAGCCCCAGCATTTT. Protein sequence: CASSLAGEVQPQHF.

V and J are TRBV4-3 and TRBJ2-7; 10 bases agree with TRBD1. The CDR3 runs 14 residues. Germline-derived CDR1 and CDR2 are LGHNA and YSLEER. J gave up 6 bases and V 0 bases, and 2 bases lay outside the gene matches. The CDR3 DNA sequence: TGCGCCAGCAGCCAAGATCGGGACAGGGGCGAGCAGTACTTC. It codes for CASSQDRDRGEQYF.

This clone was seen more than once but under ten times. The rearrangement uses TRBV7-2 and TRBJ2-1, with 10 bases that match TRBD2. V shed 2 bases and J 10 bases; nucleotides not matched to a gene: 8. The CDR3 loop spans 15 amino acids. Germline loops: CDR1 SGHTA, CDR2 FQGNSA. CDR3 DNA: TGTGCCAGCAGCTTATACAGCGGGGGGGCTCGGGAGCAGTTCTTC. Its translation is CASSLYSGGAREQFF.

V and J are TRBV2 and TRBJ1-1; TRBD1 agrees at 7 bases. V was pared by 7 bases and J by 4 bases, with 9 bases of the junction left unmatched. The germline V gene encodes CDR1 SNHLY and CDR2 FYNNEI. The CDR3 is 14 amino acids. The CDR3 spells CASTLPPGGTEAFF. The CDR3 nucleotides are TGTGCCAGCACACTTCCCCCAGGGGGCACTGAAGCTTTCTTT.

This chain connects TRBV12-5 to TRBJ2-5; perhaps TRBD1 as D (6 bases). The germline CDR1 and CDR2 sequences are LGHNT and FRNRAP. The CDR3 length is 14 residues. V was trimmed by 2 bases and J by 0 bases, leaving 7 bases between them. The CDR3 DNA sequence: TGTGCTAGTGGTTTGAGGGGGAACCAAGAGACCCAGTACTTC. It encodes CASGLRGNQETQYF.

The chain combines TRBV5-6 with TRBJ1-4; unclear D gene. V lost 1 base to trimming and J lost 7 bases, with 8 bases between them. This CDR3 is built from 13 residues. Germline CDR1 and CDR2: SGHDT and YYEEEE. For the CDR3, the DNA is TGTGCCAGCAGCTTGTACGTTGGTGAAAAACTGTTTTTT. It yields the protein CASSLYVGEKLFF.

This clone appeared a few times. V usage is TRBV11-2 and J usage is TRBJ2-5, with TRBD1 matching 7 bases. The germline CDR1 and CDR2 sequences are SGHAT and FQNNGV. The CDR3 runs to 13 residues. Trimming cost V 5 bases and J 2 bases; bases outside gene matches: 2. DNA of the CDR3: TGTGCCAGCAGCCAGGACAGGCAAGAGACCCAGTACTTC. Amino acids: CASSQDRQETQYF.

This clone was found once. The rearrangement uses TRBV6-5 and TRBJ1-1, with TRBD1 identical over 7 bases. The CDR3 has 13 amino acids. V trimming: 6 bases; J trimming: 3 bases; junction bases outside the gene matches: 4. Germline CDR1 is MNHEY and CDR2 is SVGAGI. The CDR3 DNA reads as TGTGCCAGCAGCATCACAGGGGACACTGAAGCTTTCTTT. Encoded protein: CASSITGDTEAFF.

This sequence joins TRBV28 and TRBJ1-1; 8 nucleotides align to TRBD1. CDR3 length: 12 amino acids. The germline gives CDR1 MDHEN, CDR2 SYDVKM. Trimming cost V 5 bases and J 11 bases; bases outside gene matches: 7. CDR3 loop: CASSQQGGRAFF. The DNA of the CDR3 is TGTGCCAGCAGTCAACAGGGGGGGAGGGCTTTCTTT.

The chain carries TRBV6-5 and TRBJ2-3; no clear D gene. The CDR3 totals 15 residues. Trimming stripped 2 bases from V and 0 bases from J, with 9 bases between. The V gene's germline CDR1 is MNHEY and CDR2 SVGAGI. This CDR3 reads CASSYRNPSTDTQYF. The CDR3, as DNA: TGTGCCAGCAGTTACCGGAACCCTAGCACAGATACGCAGTATTTT.

This clone came up once. The chain joins TRBV6-4 to TRBJ2-1, with D perhaps TRBD2 (6 bases). Germline values: CDR1 MRHNA, CDR2 SNTAGT. The CDR3 covers 13 residues. Between the trimmed V and J ends, which lost 6 bases and 3 bases, there was a span of 9 bases. CDR3 loop: CASSRERYNEQFF. In DNA, the CDR3 is TGTGCCAGCAGCCGGGAGCGCTACAATGAGCAGTTCTTC.

J is TRBJ1-1 and V is TRBV6-5, with TRBD1 identical over 10 bases. The CDR3 runs 15 residues. V lost 5 bases and J lost 4; bases outside the gene matches: 7. Germline CDR1 and CDR2: MNHEY and SVGAGI. CDR3 DNA: TGTGCCAGCAGTAGCCGGACAGGGGGGCGCACTGAAGCTTTCTTT. Translating gives CASSSRTGGRTEAFF.

This chain joins TRBV15 and TRBJ2-7; D gene ambiguous. The CDR3 spans 13 residues. V lost 0 bases to trimming and J lost 3 bases, with 6 bases between them. Germline CDR1 is LNHNV and CDR2 is YYDKDF (reference sequence). CDR3 region: CATSRDTRYEQYF. The CDR3 DNA follows: TGTGCCACCAGCAGAGATACCCGCTACGAGCAGTACTTC.

The chain employs TRBV14 and TRBJ1-2; TRBD1 matches 7 bases. Trimming at V came to 4 bases and at J to 4 bases, leaving 9 bases not matched to a gene. Germline lookup yields CDR1 SGHDN and CDR2 FVKESK. CDR3 length: 15 residues. The CDR3 DNA sequence: TGTGCCAGCAGCCGATCGGACAGGACCTTCTATGGCTACACCTTC. This gives the protein CASSRSDRTFYGYTF.